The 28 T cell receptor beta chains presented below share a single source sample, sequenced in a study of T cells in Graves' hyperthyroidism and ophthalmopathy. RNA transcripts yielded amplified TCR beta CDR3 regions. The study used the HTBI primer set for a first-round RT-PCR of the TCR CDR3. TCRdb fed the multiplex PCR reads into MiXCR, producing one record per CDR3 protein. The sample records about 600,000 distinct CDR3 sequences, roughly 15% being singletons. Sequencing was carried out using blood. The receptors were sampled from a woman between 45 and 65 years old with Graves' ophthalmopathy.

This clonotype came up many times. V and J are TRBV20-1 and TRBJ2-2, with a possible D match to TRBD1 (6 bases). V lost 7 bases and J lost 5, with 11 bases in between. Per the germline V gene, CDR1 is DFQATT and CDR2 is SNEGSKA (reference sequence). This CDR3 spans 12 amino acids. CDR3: CSVSGVTGELFF. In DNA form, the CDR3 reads TGCAGTGTGTCAGGGGTGACCGGGGAGCTGTTTTTT.

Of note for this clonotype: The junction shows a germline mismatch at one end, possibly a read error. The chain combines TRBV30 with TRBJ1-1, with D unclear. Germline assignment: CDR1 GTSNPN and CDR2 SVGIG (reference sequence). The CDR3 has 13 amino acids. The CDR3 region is CAWSVRRNTGAFF. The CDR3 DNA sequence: TGTGCCTGGAGTGTACGTAGGAACACTGGAGCTTTCTTT.

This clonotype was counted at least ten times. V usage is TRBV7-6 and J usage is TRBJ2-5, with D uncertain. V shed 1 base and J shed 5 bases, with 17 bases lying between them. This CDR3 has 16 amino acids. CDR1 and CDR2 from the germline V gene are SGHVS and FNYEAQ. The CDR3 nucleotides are TGTGCCAGCAGCTTAGTTTTTCTATCGACGGCGGAGACCCAGTACTTC. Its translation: CASSLVFLSTAETQYF.

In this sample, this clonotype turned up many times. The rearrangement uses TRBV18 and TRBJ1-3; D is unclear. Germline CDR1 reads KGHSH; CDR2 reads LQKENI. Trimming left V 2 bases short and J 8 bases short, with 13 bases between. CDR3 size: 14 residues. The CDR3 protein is CASSPATRVDTIYF. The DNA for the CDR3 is TGTGCCAGCTCACCAGCAACAAGGGTTGACACCATATATTTT.

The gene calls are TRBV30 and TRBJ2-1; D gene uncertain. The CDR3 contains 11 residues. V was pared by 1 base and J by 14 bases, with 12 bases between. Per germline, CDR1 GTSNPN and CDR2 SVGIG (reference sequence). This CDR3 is CAWSGPSMEFF. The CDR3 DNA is TGTGCCTGGAGTGGGCCGTCAATGGAGTTCTTC.

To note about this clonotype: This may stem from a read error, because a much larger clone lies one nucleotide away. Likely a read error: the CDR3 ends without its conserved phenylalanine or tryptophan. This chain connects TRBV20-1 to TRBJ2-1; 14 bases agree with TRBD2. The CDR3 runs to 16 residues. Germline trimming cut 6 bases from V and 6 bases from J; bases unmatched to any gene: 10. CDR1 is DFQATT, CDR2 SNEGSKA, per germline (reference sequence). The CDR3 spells CSATAHGTSGSNEQFS. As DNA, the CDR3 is TGCAGTGCCACAGCCCACGGGACTAGCGGGAGCAATGAGCAGTTCTCC.

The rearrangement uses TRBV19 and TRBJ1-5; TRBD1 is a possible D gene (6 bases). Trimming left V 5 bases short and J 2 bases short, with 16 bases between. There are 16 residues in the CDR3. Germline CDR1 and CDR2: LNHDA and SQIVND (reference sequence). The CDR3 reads CASSGLRGLGNQPQHF. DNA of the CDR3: TGTGCCAGTAGTGGCCTCCGGGGGCTAGGCAATCAGCCCCAGCATTTT.

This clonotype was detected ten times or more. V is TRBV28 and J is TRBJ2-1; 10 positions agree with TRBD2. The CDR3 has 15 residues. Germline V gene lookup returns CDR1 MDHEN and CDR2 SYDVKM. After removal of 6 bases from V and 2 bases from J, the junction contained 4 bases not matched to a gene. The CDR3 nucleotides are TGTGCCAGCAGGGAACTAGCGGGACCCTACAATGAGCAGTTCTTC. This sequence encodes CASRELAGPYNEQFF.

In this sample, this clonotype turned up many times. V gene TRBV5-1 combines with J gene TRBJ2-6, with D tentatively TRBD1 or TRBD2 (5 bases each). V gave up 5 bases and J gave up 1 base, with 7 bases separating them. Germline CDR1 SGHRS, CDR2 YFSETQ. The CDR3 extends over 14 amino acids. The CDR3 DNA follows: TGCGCCAGCAGGGGGGATTCTGGGGCCAACGTCCTGACTTTC. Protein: CASRGDSGANVLTF.

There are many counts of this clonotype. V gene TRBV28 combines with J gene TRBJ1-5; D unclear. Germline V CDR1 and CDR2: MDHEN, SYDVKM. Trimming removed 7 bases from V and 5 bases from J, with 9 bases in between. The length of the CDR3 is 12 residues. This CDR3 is CASTHTYQPQHF. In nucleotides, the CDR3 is TGTGCCAGCACTCACACTTATCAGCCCCAGCATTTT.

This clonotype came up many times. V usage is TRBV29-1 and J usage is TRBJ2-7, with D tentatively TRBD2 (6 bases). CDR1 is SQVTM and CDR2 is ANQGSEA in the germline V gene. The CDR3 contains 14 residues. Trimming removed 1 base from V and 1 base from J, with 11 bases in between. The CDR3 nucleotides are TGCAGCGTTGAAGTGGGGACTTCTTCCTACGAGCAGTACTTC. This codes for CSVEVGTSSYEQYF.

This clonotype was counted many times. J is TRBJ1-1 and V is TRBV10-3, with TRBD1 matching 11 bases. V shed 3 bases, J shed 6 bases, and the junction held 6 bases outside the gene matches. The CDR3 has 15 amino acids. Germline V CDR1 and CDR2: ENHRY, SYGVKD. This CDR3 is CAISDRDRGFSEAFF. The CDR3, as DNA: TGTGCCATCAGTGACCGGGACAGGGGGTTTTCTGAAGCTTTCTTT.

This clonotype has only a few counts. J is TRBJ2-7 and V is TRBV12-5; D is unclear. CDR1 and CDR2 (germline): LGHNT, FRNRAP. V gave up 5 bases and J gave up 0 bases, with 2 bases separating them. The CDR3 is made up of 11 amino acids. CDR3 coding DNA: TGTGCTAGTGGTCACTCCTACGAGCAGTACTTC. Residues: CASGHSYEQYF. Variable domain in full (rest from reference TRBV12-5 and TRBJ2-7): DARVTQTPRHKVTEMGQEVTMRCQPILGHNTVFWYRQTMMQGLELLAYFRNRAPLDDSGMPKDRFSAEMPDATLATLKIQPSEPRDSAVYFCASGHSYEQYFGPGTRLTVT.

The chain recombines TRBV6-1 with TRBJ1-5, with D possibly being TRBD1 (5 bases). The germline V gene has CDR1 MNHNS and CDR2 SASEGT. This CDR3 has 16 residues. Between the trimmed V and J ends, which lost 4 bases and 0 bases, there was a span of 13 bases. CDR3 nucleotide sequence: TGTGCCAGCAGTGCCGGGGGTAGCTATAGCAATCAGCCCCAGCATTTT. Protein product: CASSAGGSYSNQPQHF.

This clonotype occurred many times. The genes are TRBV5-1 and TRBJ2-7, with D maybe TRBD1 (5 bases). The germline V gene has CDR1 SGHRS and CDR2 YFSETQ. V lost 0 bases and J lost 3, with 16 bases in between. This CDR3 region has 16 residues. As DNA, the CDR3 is TGCGCCAGCAGCTTGGAAGGACACTTACCTTACTACGAGCAGTACTTC. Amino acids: CASSLEGHLPYYEQYF.

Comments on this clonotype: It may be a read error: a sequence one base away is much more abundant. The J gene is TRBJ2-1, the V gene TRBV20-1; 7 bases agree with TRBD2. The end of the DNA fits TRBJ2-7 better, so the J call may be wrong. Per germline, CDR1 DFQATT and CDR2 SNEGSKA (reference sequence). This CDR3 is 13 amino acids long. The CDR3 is CSGGGLSYNEQYF. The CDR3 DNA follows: TGCAGTGGGGGGGGACTCTCCTACAATGAGCAGTACTTC.

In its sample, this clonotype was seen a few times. The CDR3 nucleotides are TGTGCCAGCAGGGCTGGACAGGGGATTAACTATGGCTACACCTTC. It yields the protein CASRAGQGINYGYTF. The V and J genes are TRBV2 and TRBJ1-2; TRBD1 matches at 9 bases. Germline V gene data show CDR1 as SNHLY and CDR2 as FYNNEI. The CDR3 is 15 amino acids. Trimming at V came to 6 bases and at J to 1 base, leaving 6 bases not matched to a gene.

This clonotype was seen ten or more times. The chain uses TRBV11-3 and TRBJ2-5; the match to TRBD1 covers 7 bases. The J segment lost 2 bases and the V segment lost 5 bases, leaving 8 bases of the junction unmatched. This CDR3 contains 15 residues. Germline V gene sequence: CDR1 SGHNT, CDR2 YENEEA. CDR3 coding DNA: TGTGCCAGCAGCCAGGGACAGACAGTACAAGAGACCCAGTACTTC. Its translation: CASSQGQTVQETQYF.

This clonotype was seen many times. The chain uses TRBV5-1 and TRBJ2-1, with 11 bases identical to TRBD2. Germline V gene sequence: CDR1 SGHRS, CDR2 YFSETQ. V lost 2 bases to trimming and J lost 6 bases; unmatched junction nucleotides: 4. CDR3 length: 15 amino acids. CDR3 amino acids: CASSLRLAGPNEQFF. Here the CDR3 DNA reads TGCGCCAGCAGCTTAAGACTAGCGGGACCCAATGAGCAGTTCTTC.

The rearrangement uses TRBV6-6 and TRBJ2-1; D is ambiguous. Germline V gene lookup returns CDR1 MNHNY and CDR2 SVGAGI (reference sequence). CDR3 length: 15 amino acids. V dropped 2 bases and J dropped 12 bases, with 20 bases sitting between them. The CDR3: CASSYDADPGVGQFF. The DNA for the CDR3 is TGTGCCAGCAGTTACGATGCAGATCCCGGTGTCGGGCAGTTCTTC.

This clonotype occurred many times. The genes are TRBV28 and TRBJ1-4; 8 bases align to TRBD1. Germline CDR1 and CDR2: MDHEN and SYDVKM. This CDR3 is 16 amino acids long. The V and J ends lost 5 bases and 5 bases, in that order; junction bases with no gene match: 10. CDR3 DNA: TGTGCCAGCAGTCCTGGAGGACAGGGAGGCAATGAAAAACTGTTTTTT. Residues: CASSPGGQGGNEKLFF.

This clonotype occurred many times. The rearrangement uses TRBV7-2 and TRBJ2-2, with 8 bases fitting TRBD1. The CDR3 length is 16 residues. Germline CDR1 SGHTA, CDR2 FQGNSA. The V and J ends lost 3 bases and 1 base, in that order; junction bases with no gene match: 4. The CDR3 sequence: CASSFYRGKNTGELFF. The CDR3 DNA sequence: TGTGCCAGCAGCTTTTACAGGGGGAAGAACACCGGGGAGCTGTTTTTT. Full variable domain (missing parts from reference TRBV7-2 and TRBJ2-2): GAGVSQSPSNKVTEKGKDVELRCDPISGHTALYWYRQSLGQGLEFLIYFQGNSAPDKSGLPSDRFSAERTGGSVSTLTIQRTQQEDSAVYLCASSFYRGKNTGELFFGEGSRLTVL.

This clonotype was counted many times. CDR3 in DNA: TGTGCCAGCAGTTTAGAGGATGGTTCCTACGAGCAGTACTTC. Amino acids: CASSLEDGSYEQYF. The chain couples TRBV12-3 or TRBV12-4 to TRBJ2-7; D is unclear. Trimming took off 1 base at V and 1 base at J, with 8 bases between the two ends. This CDR3 contains 14 residues.

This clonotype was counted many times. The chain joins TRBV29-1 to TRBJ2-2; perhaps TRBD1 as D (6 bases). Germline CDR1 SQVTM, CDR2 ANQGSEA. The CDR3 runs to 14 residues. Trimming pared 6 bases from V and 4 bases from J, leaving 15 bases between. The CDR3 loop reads CSVGARAGTGELFF. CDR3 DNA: TGCAGCGTGGGGGCCAGGGCGGGCACCGGGGAGCTGTTTTTT.

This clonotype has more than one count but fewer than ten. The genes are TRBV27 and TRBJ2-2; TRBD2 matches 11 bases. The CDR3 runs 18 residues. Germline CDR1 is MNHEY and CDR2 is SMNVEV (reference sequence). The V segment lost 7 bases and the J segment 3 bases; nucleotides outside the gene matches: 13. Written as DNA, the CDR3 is TGTGCCAGCAAGCCCTTAACTAGCGGGAGAGGGGACACCGGGGAGCTGTTTTTT. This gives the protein CASKPLTSGRGDTGELFF.

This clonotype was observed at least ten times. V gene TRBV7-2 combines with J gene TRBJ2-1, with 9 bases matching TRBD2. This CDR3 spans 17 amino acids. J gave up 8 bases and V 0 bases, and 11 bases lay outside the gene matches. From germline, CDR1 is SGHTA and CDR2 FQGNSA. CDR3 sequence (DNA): TGTGCCAGCAGCTTAGCTCTCGCGGGGGGGGTTTTCGATGAGCAGTTCTTC. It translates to CASSLALAGGVFDEQFF.

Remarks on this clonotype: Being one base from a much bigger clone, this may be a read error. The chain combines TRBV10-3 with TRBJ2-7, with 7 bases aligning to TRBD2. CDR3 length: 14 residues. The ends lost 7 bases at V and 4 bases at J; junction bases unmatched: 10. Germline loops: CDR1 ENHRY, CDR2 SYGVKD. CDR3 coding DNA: TGTGCCATCAAAGGGGCTAGCGGTGCGTACGAGCAGTACTTC. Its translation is CAIKGASGAYEQYF.

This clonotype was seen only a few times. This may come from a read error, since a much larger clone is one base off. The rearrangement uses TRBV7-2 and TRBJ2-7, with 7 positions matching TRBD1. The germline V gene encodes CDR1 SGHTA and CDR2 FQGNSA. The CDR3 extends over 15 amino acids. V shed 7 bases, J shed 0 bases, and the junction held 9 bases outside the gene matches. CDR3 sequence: CASNIRDSVSYEQYF. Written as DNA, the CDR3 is TGTGCCAGCAACATCCGGGACAGCGTCTCCTACGAGCAGTACTTC.